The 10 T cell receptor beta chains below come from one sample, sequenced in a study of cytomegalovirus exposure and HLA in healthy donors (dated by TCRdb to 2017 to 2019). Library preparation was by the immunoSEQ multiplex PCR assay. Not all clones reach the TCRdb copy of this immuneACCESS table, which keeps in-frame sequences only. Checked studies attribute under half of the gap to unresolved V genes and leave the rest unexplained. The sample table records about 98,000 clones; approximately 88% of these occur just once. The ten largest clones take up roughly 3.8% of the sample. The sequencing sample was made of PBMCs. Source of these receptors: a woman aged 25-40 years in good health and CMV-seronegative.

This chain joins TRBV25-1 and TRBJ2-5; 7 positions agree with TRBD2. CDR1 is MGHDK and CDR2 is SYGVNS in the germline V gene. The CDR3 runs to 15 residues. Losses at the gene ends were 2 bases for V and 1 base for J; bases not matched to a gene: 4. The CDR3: CASSEPGGGQETQYF. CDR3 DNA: TGTGCCAGCAGTGAACCGGGCGGGGGCCAAGAGACCCAGTACTTC.

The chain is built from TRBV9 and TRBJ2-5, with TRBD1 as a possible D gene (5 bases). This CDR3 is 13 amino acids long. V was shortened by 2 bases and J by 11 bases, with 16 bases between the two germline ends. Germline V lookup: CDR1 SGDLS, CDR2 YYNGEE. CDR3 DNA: TGTGCCAGCAGCGTGCGTGGGGCGGATGAGCAGTACTTC. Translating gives CASSVRGADEQYF. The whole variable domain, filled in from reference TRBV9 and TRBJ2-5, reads DSGVTQTPKHLITATGQRVTLRCSPRSGDLSVYWYQQSLDQGLQFLIQYYNGEERAKGNILERFSAQQFPDLHSELNLSSLELGDSALYFCASSVRGADEQYFGPGTRLLVL.

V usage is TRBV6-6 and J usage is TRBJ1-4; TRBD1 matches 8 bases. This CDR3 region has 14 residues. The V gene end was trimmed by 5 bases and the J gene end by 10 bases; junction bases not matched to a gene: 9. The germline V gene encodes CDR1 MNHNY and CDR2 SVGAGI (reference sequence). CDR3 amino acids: CASSAGGADGKLFF. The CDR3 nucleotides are TGTGCCAGCAGTGCAGGGGGCGCAGACGGAAAACTGTTTTTT.

The CDR3 spells CASSETWETQYF. CDR3 DNA: TGTGCCAGCAGCGAAACTTGGGAGACCCAGTACTTC. The chain uses TRBV14 and TRBJ2-5; D gene ambiguous. V dropped 5 bases and J dropped 5 bases, with 9 bases sitting between them. Germline V gives CDR1 SGHDN, CDR2 FVKESK. The length of the CDR3 is 12 residues.

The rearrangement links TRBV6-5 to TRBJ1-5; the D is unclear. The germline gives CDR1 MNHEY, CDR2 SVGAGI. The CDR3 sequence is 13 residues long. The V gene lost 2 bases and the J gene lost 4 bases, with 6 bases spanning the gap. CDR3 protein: CASSYRRNQPQHF. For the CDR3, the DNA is TGTGCCAGCAGTTACAGGAGGAATCAGCCCCAGCATTTT.

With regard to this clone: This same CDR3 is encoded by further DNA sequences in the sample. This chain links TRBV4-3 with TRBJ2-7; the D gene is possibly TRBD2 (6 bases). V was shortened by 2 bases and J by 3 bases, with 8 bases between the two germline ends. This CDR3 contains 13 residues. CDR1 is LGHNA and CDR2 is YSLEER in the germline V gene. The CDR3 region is CASSQTGGYEQYF. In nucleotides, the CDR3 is TGCGCCAGCAGCCAAACCGGGGGCTACGAGCAGTACTTC.

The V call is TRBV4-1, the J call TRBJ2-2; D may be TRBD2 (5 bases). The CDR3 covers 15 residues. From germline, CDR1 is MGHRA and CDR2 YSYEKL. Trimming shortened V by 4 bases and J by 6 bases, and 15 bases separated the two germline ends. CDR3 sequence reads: CASSPPATRAGELFF. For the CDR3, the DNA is TGCGCCAGCAGCCCCCCGGCCACGCGGGCCGGGGAGCTGTTTTTT.

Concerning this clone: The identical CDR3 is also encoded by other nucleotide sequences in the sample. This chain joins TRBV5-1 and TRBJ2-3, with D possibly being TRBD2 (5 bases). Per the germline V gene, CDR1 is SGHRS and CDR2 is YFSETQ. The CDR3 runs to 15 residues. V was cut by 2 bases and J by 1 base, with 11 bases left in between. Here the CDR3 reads CASSLRGLGTDTQYF. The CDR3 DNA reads TGCGCCAGCAGCTTACGGGGATTGGGCACAGATACGCAGTATTTT. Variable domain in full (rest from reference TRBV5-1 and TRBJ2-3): KAGVTQTPRYLIKTRGQQVTLSCSPISGHRSVSWYQQTPGQGLQFLFEYFSETQRNKGNFPGRFSGRQFSNSRSEMNVSTLELGDSALYLCASSLRGLGTDTQYFGPGTRLTVL.

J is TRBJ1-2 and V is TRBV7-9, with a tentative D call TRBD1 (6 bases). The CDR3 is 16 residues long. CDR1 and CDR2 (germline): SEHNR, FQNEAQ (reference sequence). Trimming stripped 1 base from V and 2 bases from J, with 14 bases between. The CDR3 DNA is TGTGCCAGCAGCTTAGACAGGGCGACTCCAAACTATGGCTACACCTTC. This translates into CASSLDRATPNYGYTF.

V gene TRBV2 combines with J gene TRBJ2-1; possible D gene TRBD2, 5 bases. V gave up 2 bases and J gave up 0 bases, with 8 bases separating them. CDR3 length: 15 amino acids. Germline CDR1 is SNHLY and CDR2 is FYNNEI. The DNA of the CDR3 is TGTGCCAGCAGTGAACGGGCGGGCTCCTACAATGAGCAGTTCTTC. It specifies CASSERAGSYNEQFF.